This T cell receptor beta chain was found in a study of blood T cell repertoires in COVID-19. Overall study context: From the United States, Italy and Spain came samples of acute and convalescent COVID-19.

Only in-frame clones appear in the TCRdb table, and some are missing; sequencing was by immunoSEQ multiplex PCR. The data show some 70,000 clones, approximately 90% seen once. CDR1 and CDR2 (germline): MNHEY, SMNVEV (reference sequence). The CDR3 runs 12 residues. The V gene lost 7 bases and the J gene lost 1 base, with 7 bases spanning the gap. This sequence originates from a woman older than 75 with active COVID-19. The chain carries TRBV27 and TRBJ1-1; no firm D call. Source material: peripheral blood. The CDR3 DNA is TGTGCCAGCACCCTACGGAACACTGAAGCTTTCTTT. This codes for CASTLRNTEAFF.